These T cell receptor beta chains were read from a single sample in a study of shared clonotypes between healthy human individuals. The repertoire was sequenced with immunoSEQ multiplex PCR; TCRdb's copy has only in-frame clones and lacks some. The repertoire holds about 510,000 clones, about 96% seen once, with approximately 0.06% in the top ten. Sequences were obtained from naive CD4+ T cells sorted from blood. These receptors were obtained from a woman in her twenties or thirties in good health. Each CDR3 is given without its conserved first and last residue. Clone size is given for some rows only: seen once, a few or many times, or a class if the clone is expanded.

>once|TRBJ2-7|TRBV7-8
ASTTDYLSYEQY
>.|TRBJ2-7|TRBV5-6
ASSSALAGVPYEQY
>.|TRBJ2-5|TRBV28
ASSLYQGEGETQY
>.|TRBJ2-3|TRBV10-3
AISESKGGSGTNTDTQY
>.|TRBJ1-5|TRBV21-1
ASSHPVGQWTNQPQH
>.|TRBJ2-2|TRBV7-3
ASSFSGDRELF
>once|TRBJ2-7|TRBV18
ASSPDDFEQY
>.|TRBJ2-5|TRBV5-4
ASSRGGTGVQETQY
>.|TRBJ1-1|TRBV18
ASSLLGQGFENTEAF
>.|TRBJ2-7|TRBV4-1
ASSQESDRGRNYEQY
>.|TRBJ2-1|TRBV9
ASSGPRTSGFPGGEQF
>once|TRBJ1-2|TRBV11-2
ASSANSYGYT
>.|TRBJ1-4|TRBV28
ASSLGTVKTATNEKLF
>.|TRBJ1-1|TRBV19
ASSIPISGATEAF
>.|TRBJ2-7|TRBV28
ASSFYGYEQY